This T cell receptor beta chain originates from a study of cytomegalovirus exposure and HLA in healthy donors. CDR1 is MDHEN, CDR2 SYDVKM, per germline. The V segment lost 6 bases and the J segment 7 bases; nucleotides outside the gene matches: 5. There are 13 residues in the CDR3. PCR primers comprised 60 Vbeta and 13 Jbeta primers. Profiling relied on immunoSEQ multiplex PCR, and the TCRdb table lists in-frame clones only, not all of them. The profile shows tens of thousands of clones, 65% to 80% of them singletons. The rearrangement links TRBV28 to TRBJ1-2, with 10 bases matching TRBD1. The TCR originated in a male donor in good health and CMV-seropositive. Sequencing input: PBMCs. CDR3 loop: CASSLGTGAGYTF. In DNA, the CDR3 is TGTGCCAGCAGCCTCGGGACAGGGGCTGGCTACACCTTC.